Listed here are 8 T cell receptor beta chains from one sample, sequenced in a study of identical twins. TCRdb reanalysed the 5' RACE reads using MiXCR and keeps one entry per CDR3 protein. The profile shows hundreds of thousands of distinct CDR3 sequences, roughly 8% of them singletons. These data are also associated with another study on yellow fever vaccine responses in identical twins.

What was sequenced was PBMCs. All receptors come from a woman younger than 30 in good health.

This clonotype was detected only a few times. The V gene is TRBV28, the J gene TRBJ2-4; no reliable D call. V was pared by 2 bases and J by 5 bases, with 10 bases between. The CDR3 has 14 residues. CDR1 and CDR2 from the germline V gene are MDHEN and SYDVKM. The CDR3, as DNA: TGTGCCAGCAGTTTAGGGCAGGCCCAAAACATTCAGTACTTC. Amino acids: CASSLGQAQNIQYF.

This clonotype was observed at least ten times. The CDR3 is CASRATGSNQPQHF. DNA for the CDR3: TGTGCCAGCAGGGCGACAGGTAGCAATCAGCCCCAGCATTTT. The chain is built from TRBV2 and TRBJ1-5; a possible D gene is TRBD1 (6 bases). The germline V and J ends were trimmed by 6 bases and 0 bases, with 9 bases remaining between them. The CDR3 runs to 14 residues. Germline V gene lookup returns CDR1 SNHLY and CDR2 FYNNEI.

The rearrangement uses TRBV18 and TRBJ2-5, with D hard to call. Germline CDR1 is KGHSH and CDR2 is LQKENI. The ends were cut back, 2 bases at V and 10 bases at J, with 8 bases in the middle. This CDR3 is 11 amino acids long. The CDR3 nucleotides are TGTGCCAGCTCACCAGAGGCATACCAGTACTTC. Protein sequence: CASSPEAYQYF. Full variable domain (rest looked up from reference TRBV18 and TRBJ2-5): NAGVMQNPRHLVRRRGQEARLRCSPMKGHSHVYWYRQLPEEGLKFMVYLQKENIIDESGMPKERFSAEFPKEGPSILRIQQVVRGDSAAYFCASSPEAYQYFGPGTRLLVL.

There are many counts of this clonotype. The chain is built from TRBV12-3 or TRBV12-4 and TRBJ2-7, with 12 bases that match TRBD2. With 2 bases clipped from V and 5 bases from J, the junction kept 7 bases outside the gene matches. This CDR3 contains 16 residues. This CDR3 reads CASSLFGLAGGHEQYF. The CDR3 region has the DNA TGTGCCAGCAGTTTATTCGGTCTAGCGGGGGGGCACGAGCAGTACTTC.

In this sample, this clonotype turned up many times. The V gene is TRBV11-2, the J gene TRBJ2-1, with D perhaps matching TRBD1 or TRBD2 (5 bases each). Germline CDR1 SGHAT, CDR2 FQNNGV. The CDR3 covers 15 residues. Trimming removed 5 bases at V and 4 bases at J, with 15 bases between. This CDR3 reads CASSPRPGQYNEQFF. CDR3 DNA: TGTGCCAGCAGCCCCCGGCCGGGGCAATACAATGAGCAGTTCTTC. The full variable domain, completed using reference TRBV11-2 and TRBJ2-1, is EAGVAQSPRYKIIEKRQSVAFWCNPISGHATLYWYQQILGQGPKLLIQFQNNGVVDDSQLPKDRFSAERLKGVDSTLKIQPAKLEDSAVYLCASSPRPGQYNEQFFGPGTRLTVL.

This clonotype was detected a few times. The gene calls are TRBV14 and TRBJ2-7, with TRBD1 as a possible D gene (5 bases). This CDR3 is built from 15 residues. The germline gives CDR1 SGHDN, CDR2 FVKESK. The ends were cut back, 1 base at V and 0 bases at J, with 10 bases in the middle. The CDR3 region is CASSQVTGGSYEQYF. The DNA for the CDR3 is TGTGCCAGCAGCCAAGTAACAGGCGGCTCCTACGAGCAGTACTTC.

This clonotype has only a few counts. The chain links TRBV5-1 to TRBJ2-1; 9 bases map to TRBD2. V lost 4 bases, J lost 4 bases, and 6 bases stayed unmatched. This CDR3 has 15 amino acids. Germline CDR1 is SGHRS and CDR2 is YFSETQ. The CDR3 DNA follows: TGCGCCAGCAGCCTGACGACTAGCGGTTACAATGAGCAGTTCTTC. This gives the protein CASSLTTSGYNEQFF.

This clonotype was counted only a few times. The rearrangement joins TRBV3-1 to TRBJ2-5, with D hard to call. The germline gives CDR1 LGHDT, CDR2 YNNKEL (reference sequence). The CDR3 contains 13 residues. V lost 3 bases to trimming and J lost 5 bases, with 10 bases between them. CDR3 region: CASSHWQTETQYF. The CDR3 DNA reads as TGTGCCAGCAGCCATTGGCAGACGGAGACCCAGTACTTC.